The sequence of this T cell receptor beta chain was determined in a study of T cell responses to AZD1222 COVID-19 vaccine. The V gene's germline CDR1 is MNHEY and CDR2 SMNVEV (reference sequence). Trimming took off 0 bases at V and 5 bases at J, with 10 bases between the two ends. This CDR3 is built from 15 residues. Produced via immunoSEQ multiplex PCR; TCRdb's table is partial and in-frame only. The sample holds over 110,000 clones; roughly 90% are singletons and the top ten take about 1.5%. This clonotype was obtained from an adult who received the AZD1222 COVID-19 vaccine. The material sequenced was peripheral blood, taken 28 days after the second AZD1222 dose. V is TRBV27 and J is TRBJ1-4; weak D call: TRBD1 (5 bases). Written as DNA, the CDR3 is TGTGCCAGCAGTTTATCAGCAGGGAACAATGAAAAACTGTTTTTT. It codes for CASSLSAGNNEKLFF.